The entry below describes one T cell receptor (beta chain). The data stem from a study of shared clonotypes between healthy human individuals. Study information: Donors were a couple of women and a few men aged 18 to 49.

Using immunoSEQ multiplex PCR, the repertoire was profiled, and TCRdb retains in-frame clones only, with some absent. The sample consists of under 1,900,000 clones, approximately 98.5% of them appearing once. This TCR was recovered from a man under 40 in good health. The sample was naive CD4+ T cells sorted from blood. The subset denotes: CD45RA+ positively selected.

CDR3 in amino acids: CASLASGFNTGELFF. CDR3 coding DNA: TGTGCCAGCTTAGCTAGCGGGTTTAACACCGGGGAGCTGTTTTTT. The chain employs TRBV6-5 and TRBJ2-2; 8 bases are shared with TRBD2. The CDR3 has 15 amino acids. Trimming removed 8 bases from V and 2 bases from J; junction bases left unmatched: 7. The germline CDR1 and CDR2 sequences are MNHEY and SVGAGI.